Listed below are T cell receptor beta chains from one sample, sequenced in a study of T-cell reconstitution after alpha-beta-depleted transplantation in children. TCRdb re-derived calls from the PCR reads in MiXCR, one entry per CDR3 protein. There are 200,000 to 300,000 distinct CDR3 sequences in the sample; around 13% occur only once, and 2% to 3% lies in the top ten. Here the sequenced sample was PBMCs from the stem cell graft donor, taken from the stem cell graft. These receptors were obtained from a human donor who donated a stem cell graft to a child with acute lymphoblastic leukemia. Each CDR3 is given with its conserved first and last residue. D genes are given only for firm matches. Only some rows state a clone size, as once, few, many or a class for expanded clones.

V gene	J gene	D gene	clone size	CDR3 protein	CDR3 DNA
TRBV7-9	TRBJ2-7	.	many	CASSSTRDQYEQYF	TGTGCCAGCAGCTCCACTCGGGATCAGTACGAGCAGTACTTC
TRBV6-1	TRBJ2-5	TRBD1	many	CASSQGQGFETQYF	TGTGCCAGCAGCCAGGGACAGGGTTTTGAGACCCAGTACTTC
TRBV4-3	TRBJ1-2	TRBD1	many	CASSQEDRGRGYTF	TGCGCCAGCAGCCAGGAGGACAGGGGTCGTGGCTACACCTTC
TRBV6-5	TRBJ1-3	.	many	CASSYQEGNTIYF	TGTGCCAGCAGTTACCAAGAAGGAAACACCATATATTTT
TRBV7-2	TRBJ1-1	TRBD1	many	CASSSQGATEAFF	TGTGCCAGCAGCTCACAGGGGGCCACTGAAGCTTTCTTT
TRBV5-1	TRBJ1-1	.	many	CASSLEGGNTEAFF	TGCGCCAGCAGCTTGGAGGGGGGGAACACTGAAGCTTTCTTT
TRBV3-1	TRBJ2-5	TRBD2	few	CASSQERTSGRSAF	TGTGCCAGCAGCCAAGAAAGGACTAGCGGGCGTTCAGCCTTC
TRBV6-2/TRBV6-3	TRBJ1-5	.	few	CASSPEGWSQPQHF	TGTGCCAGCAGTCCGGAGGGGTGGAGTCAGCCCCAGCATTTT
TRBV20-1	TRBJ1-1	.	few	CSAGAPQNTEAFF	TGCAGTGCAGGGGCCCCCCAGAACACTGAAGCTTTCTTT
TRBV20-1	TRBJ2-7	TRBD1	many	CSASQGSEYF	TGCAGTGCTTCACAGGGGTCGGAGTACTTC
TRBV6-5	TRBJ2-7	.	.	CASRGTQGLYF	TGTGCCAGCAGGGGAACCCAAGGGCTGTACTTC
TRBV30	TRBJ1-2	.	few	CAWRDSSNGGYTF	TGTGCCTGGAGGGACAGCTCTAACGGGGGCTACACCTTC
TRBV11-2	TRBJ1-2	.	many	CASSLDLAGNYGYTF	TGTGCCAGCAGCTTAGATCTCGCCGGGAACTATGGCTACACCTTC
TRBV28	TRBJ2-6	.	few	CASSRRTDNVLTF	TGTGCCAGCAGCCGGCGGACCGACAACGTCCTGACTTTC
TRBV19	TRBJ2-1	.	many	CASSWALPSYNEQFF	TGTGCCAGTAGTTGGGCGCTTCCCTCCTACAATGAGCAGTTCTTC
TRBV25-1	TRBJ1-5	.	few	CASSSGGPNQPQHF	TGTGCCAGCTCTTCTGGGGGCCCCAATCAGCCCCAGCATTTT
TRBV10-2	TRBJ1-1	TRBD1	many	CASFRAGTENTEAFF	TGCGCCAGCTTTAGGGCCGGGACAGAGAACACTGAAGCTTTCTTT
TRBV12-3/TRBV12-4	TRBJ2-1	.	many	CASSYGGTYNEQFF	TGTGCCAGCAGTTATGGCGGGACCTACAATGAGCAGTTCTTC
TRBV29-1	TRBJ2-7	.	many	CSVWDTRLTEQYF	TGCAGCGTCTGGGACACTCGATTGACCGAGCAGTACTTC
TRBV12-3/TRBV12-4	TRBJ2-6	.	many	CASRVGSGANVLTF	TGTGCCAGCAGAGTTGGCTCTGGGGCCAACGTCCTGACTTTC
TRBV7-2	TRBJ2-7	.	many	CASSFNSPEQYF	TGTGCCAGCAGCTTCAATTCCCCCGAGCAGTACTTC
TRBV7-9	TRBJ2-7	.	.	CASRPIQGHLSYEQYF	TGTGCCAGCAGGCCCATTCAGGGACACTTGAGCTACGAGCAGTACTTC
TRBV29-1	TRBJ2-1	.	many	CSVDGVLTGGQFHNEQFF	TGCAGCGTTGATGGGGTTTTAACCGGGGGACAGTTCCACAATGAGCAGTTCTTC
TRBV6-1	TRBJ2-5	.	many	CASSEARRGLGETQYF	TGTGCCAGCAGTGAAGCGCGGAGAGGCCTCGGCGAGACCCAGTACTTC
TRBV20-1	TRBJ2-5	.	many	CSVIAAYQETQYF	TGCAGTGTCATCGCAGCGTACCAAGAGACCCAGTACTTC
TRBV7-9	TRBJ1-2	TRBD1	many	CASSATGGGNYGYTF	TGTGCCAGCAGCGCTACAGGGGGCGGAAACTATGGCTACACCTTC
TRBV12-3/TRBV12-4	TRBJ1-1	.	many	CASSFGRRRNTEAFF	TGTGCCAGCAGTTTCGGGCGGCGTCGGAACACTGAAGCTTTCTTT
TRBV19	TRBJ1-2	.	many	CASRDTLRIPYGYTF	TGTGCCAGTAGGGACACTCTGAGAATACCCTATGGCTACACCTTC
TRBV28	TRBJ2-2	TRBD1	many	CASTQGQVNTGELFF	TGTGCCAGCACCCAGGGACAGGTCAACACCGGGGAGCTGTTTTTT
TRBV20-1	TRBJ1-1	.	many	CSARFDTEAFF	TGCAGTGCTAGGTTCGATACTGAAGCTTTCTTT
TRBV6-4	TRBJ2-2	TRBD2	many	CASSPSGSDTGELFF	TGTGCCAGCAGCCCTAGCGGGAGCGACACCGGGGAGCTGTTTTTT
TRBV6-5	TRBJ2-7	.	many	CASSYEPLYEQYF	TGTGCCAGCAGTTACGAACCACTTTACGAGCAGTACTTC
TRBV20-1	TRBJ2-7	.	.	CSARGGTGGDYEQYF	TGCAGTGCTAGAGGAGGTACAGGGGGGGACTACGAGCAGTACTTC
TRBV2	TRBJ1-1	.	few	CASRSRAQNTEAFF	TGTGCCAGTCGGTCCCGGGCCCAGAACACTGAAGCTTTCTTT
TRBV6-1	TRBJ1-1	TRBD1	few	CASRGTGNTEAFF	TGTGCCAGCAGGGGGACAGGGAACACTGAAGCTTTCTTT
TRBV7-8	TRBJ2-7	.	few	CASSLLGQTYEQYF	TGTGCCAGCAGCTTACTCGGGCAGACCTACGAGCAGTACTTC
TRBV3-1	TRBJ2-1	.	many	CASSQDPRVQVARNEQFF	TGTGCCAGCAGCCAAGATCCCAGAGTACAGGTGGCTCGTAATGAGCAGTTCTTC
TRBV6-1	TRBJ2-5	.	many	CASSEALRGTQYF	TGTGCCAGCAGTGAGGCGTTGCGTGGGACCCAGTACTTC
TRBV4-3	TRBJ2-6	.	few	CASSQGGASGANVLTF	TGCGCCAGCAGCCAAGGGGGGGCCTCTGGGGCCAACGTCCTGACTTTC
TRBV10-3	TRBJ2-2	TRBD2	many	CAIGRLAGAEIRGTGELFF	TGTGCCATCGGACGGCTAGCGGGGGCCGAAATAAGGGGCACCGGGGAGCTGTTTTTT
TRBV4-2	TRBJ2-7	TRBD1	.	CARGPGTGPYEQYF	TGTGCCAGGGGCCCCGGGACAGGGCCCTACGAGCAGTACTTC
TRBV19	TRBJ1-1	.	few	CASSLSDNTEAFF	TGTGCCAGTAGTCTCTCGGACAACACTGAAGCTTTCTTT
TRBV29-1	TRBJ1-3	.	many	CSVARDHSGNTIYF	TGCAGCGTTGCCAGGGATCACTCTGGAAACACCATATATTTT
TRBV12-3/TRBV12-4	TRBJ2-7	.	many	CASSLALGRDASLEQYF	TGTGCCAGCAGTTTAGCTTTGGGAAGGGACGCTTCTCTCGAGCAGTACTTC
TRBV7-2	TRBJ1-5	.	many	CASSLAGTNNQPQHF	TGTGCCAGCAGCTTAGCGGGTACGAACAATCAGCCCCAGCATTTT
TRBV19	TRBJ1-2	.	.	CASSTQGGRNGGYTF	TGTGCCAGTAGTACTCAGGGCGGACGAAACGGAGGCTACACCTTC
TRBV5-1	TRBJ2-1	TRBD2	few	CASSLVTSGKGNEQFF	TGCGCCAGCAGCTTGGTGACTAGCGGGAAGGGTAATGAGCAGTTCTTC
TRBV2	TRBJ1-3	.	many	CASILTSGNTIYF	TGTGCCAGCATTCTAACTTCTGGAAACACCATATATTTT
TRBV30	TRBJ2-3	TRBD1	many	CAWGQVVGDTQYF	TGTGCCTGGGGACAGGTAGTCGGGGATACGCAGTATTTT
TRBV5-1	TRBJ2-3	.	many	CASSLVWGVSTDTQYF	TGCGCCAGCAGCTTGGTCTGGGGGGTGAGCACAGATACGCAGTATTTT
TRBV5-1	TRBJ2-2	TRBD1	many	CASSWATGTGGFNTGELFF	TGCGCCAGCAGCTGGGCAACCGGGACAGGGGGATTCAACACCGGGGAGCTGTTTTTT
TRBV7-2	TRBJ2-1	.	many	CASSLEAGLGNEQFF	TGTGCCAGCAGCTTAGAGGCGGGGCTAGGGAATGAGCAGTTCTTC
TRBV6-6	TRBJ2-7	.	many	CASSTKSYEQYF	TGTGCCAGCAGTACTAAATCCTACGAGCAGTACTTC
TRBV5-5	TRBJ1-3	.	many	CASSLGSGNTIYF	TGTGCCAGCAGCTTGGGTTCTGGAAACACCATATATTTT
TRBV28	TRBJ2-1	TRBD2	.	CASSTPLAGLIYNEQFF	TGTGCCAGCAGTACCCCCCTAGCGGGGCTGATCTACAATGAGCAGTTCTTC